This TCR beta chain was recovered during a study of a mutant IDH1 vaccine in newly diagnosed glioma. Turning to the study itself: Most patients had radiochemotherapy with temozolomide before enrollment; others had one alone. Broader study findings: The vaccine induced immune responses, and these occurred in 93.3% of patients.

The germline CDR1 and CDR2 sequences are WSHSY and SAAADI. This CDR3 contains 15 residues. V trimming: 4 bases; J trimming: 2 bases; junction bases outside the gene matches: 7. Comments on this clone: Antigen unknown.

Time point described: baseline, week 1 (first vaccination visit). Specified treatment: pre-vaccination baseline after standard-of-care therapy. The study enrolled donors with new WHO grade 3 or 4 IDH1-mutant, ATRX-lost astrocytomas. Sequencing was performed with immunoSEQ multiplex PCR; in TCRdb, only in-frame clones are kept and a portion is missing. The data contain about 51,000 clones, approximately 80% of them seen just once; the ten biggest clones take up 1.5% to 2%. The rearrangement links TRBV10-2 to TRBJ2-5, with 7 bases that match TRBD2. The sequence was collected from a woman between 40 and 55 years old with glioma. The starting material was PBMCs, obtained from a glioma patient treated with radiotherapy, temozolomide or both. The CDR3 is CASSVNGGGQETQYF. The CDR3 bases are TGCGCCAGCAGTGTTAATGGGGGGGGGCAAGAGACCCAGTACTTC.